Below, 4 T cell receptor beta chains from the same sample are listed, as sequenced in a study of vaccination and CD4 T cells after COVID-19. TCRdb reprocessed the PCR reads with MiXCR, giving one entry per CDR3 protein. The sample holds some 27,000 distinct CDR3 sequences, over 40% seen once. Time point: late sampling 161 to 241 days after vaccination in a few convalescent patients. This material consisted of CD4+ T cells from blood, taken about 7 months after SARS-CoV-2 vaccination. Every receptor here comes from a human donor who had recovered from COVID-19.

CDR3 in DNA: TGTGCCAGCAGTCGGGTGTCTGGAAACACCATATATTTT. The encoded protein is CASSRVSGNTIYF. The chain uses TRBV27 and TRBJ1-3; D gene uncertain. Germline CDR1 and CDR2: MNHEY and SMNVEV (reference sequence). Between the trimmed V and J ends, which lost 5 bases and 1 base, there was a span of 6 bases. The CDR3 sequence is 13 residues long.

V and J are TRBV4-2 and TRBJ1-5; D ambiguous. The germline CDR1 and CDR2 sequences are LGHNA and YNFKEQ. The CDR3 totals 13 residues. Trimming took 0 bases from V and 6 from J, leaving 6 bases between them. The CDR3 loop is CASSQERAQPQHF. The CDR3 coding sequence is TGTGCCAGCAGCCAAGAAAGGGCTCAGCCCCAGCATTTT.

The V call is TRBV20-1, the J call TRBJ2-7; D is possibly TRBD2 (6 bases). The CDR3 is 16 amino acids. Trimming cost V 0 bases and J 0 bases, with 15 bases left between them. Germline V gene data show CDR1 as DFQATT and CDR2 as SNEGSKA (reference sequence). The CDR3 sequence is CSARDQSGPRSYEQYF. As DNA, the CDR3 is TGCAGTGCTAGAGATCAAAGCGGGCCGCGCTCCTACGAGCAGTACTTC.

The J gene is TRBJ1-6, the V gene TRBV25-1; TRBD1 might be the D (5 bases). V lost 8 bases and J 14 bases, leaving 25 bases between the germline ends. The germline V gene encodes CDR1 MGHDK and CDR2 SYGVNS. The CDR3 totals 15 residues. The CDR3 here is CASGGDQHHSGALHF. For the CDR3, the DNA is TGTGCCAGCGGTGGGGATCAGCACCACTCGGGGGCCCTCCACTTT.